These T cell receptor beta chains were read from a single sample in a study of metastatic and nonmetastatic thyroid tumors. TCRdb reanalyzed the PCR reads with MiXCR. Among tens of thousands of clones, about 10% were seen once, and the ten largest hold around a quarter. Sequences were obtained from blood. The receptors here all came from a female donor with papillary thyroid cancer or a benign thyroid nodule (not recorded which). Some clones in this sample may be carry-over from other donors' samples. CDR3s include the opening cysteine and the closing phenylalanine or tryptophan. Fields, in order: V gene, D gene, J gene, CDR3 length, clone size, CDR3 DNA, CDR3 protein. D genes are given only for firm matches. Only some rows state a clone size, as once, few, many or a class for expanded clones.

>TRBV7-8|-|TRBJ1-5|15|many
TGTGCCAGCAGCCCAACCGAGGGAGCCGGGCAGCCCCAGCATTTT
CASSPTEGAGQPQHF
>TRBV6-1|-|TRBJ1-1|11|many
TGTGCCAGCAGGAGGAACACTGAAGCTTTCTTT
CASRRNTEAFF
>TRBV9|-|TRBJ1-3|16|-
TGTGCCAGCAGCGGCCTCGGAGGGCCGATCGGAAACACCATATATTTT
CASSGLGGPIGNTIYF
>TRBV9|-|TRBJ1-6|15|many
TGTGCCAGCAGCGTAGCTCCAGGGGAGGGATCACCCCTCCACTTT
CASSVAPGEGSPLHF
>TRBV27|-|TRBJ1-5|15|many
TGTGCCAGCAGTACCAGGGCAGCATTCAATCAGCCCCAGCATTTT
CASSTRAAFNQPQHF
>TRBV20-1|TRBD2|TRBJ2-1|14|many
TGCAGTGCGACGACTAGCGGGACCTACAATGAGCAGTTCTTC
CSATTSGTYNEQFF
>TRBV15|-|TRBJ2-1|16|many
TGTGCCACCAGCAGAGATCTGGGGGAGAGATACAATGAGCAGTTCTTC
CATSRDLGERYNEQFF
>TRBV2|TRBD1|TRBJ1-5|15|many
TGTGCCAGCAGTGGACAGGGGGCTTATGTTCAGCCCCAGCATTTT
CASSGQGAYVQPQHF
>TRBV20-1|-|TRBJ2-5|14|-
TGCAGTGCTTCTACACGGGTCGCGCATGAGACCCAGTACTTC
CSASTRVAHETQYF
>TRBV7-8|TRBD1|TRBJ1-2|14|many
TGTGCCAGCAGCCCGCGGACAGGGGGCGATGGCTACACCTTC
CASSPRTGGDGYTF
>TRBV2|TRBD2|TRBJ2-1|13|many
TGTGCCAGCAGTGAAGCCTCCGGGACTAGTCTGCTCTTC
CASSEASGTSLLF
>TRBV30|-|TRBJ1-5|14|many
TGTGCCTGGAGCTTTGCGGGGGGCAATCAGCCCCAGCATTTT
CAWSFAGGNQPQHF
>TRBV20-1|-|TRBJ2-1|13|many
TGCAGTGCTAGGGCCGGGACTTACAATGAGCAGTTCTTC
CSARAGTYNEQFF
>TRBV15|-|TRBJ2-7|13|many
TGTGCCACCAGCAGACCCTTCACCTACGAGCAGTACTTC
CATSRPFTYEQYF
>TRBV6-1|-|TRBJ1-2|17|many
TGTGCCAGCAGTGAAGTAGCGGACAGAAGTTCAAACTATGGCTACACCTTC
CASSEVADRSSNYGYTF
>TRBV4-1|-|TRBJ1-1|16|many
TGCGCCAGCAGCCAAGAACAAAGAAGCGGGAACACTGAAGCTTTCTTT
CASSQEQRSGNTEAFF
>TRBV2|TRBD1|TRBJ2-2|16|-
TGTGTCAGCAGCGACCCACCGGGACAGACGCCCGGGGAGCTGTTTTTT
CVSSDPPGQTPGELFF
>TRBV20-1|-|TRBJ2-7|12|many
TGCAGTGCTAGAGTCGGGAGCGACGAGCAGTACTTC
CSARVGSDEQYF
>TRBV5-1|-|TRBJ2-1|12|many
TGCGCCAGCAGCTTGTATACCAATGAGCAGTTCTTC
CASSLYTNEQFF
>TRBV5-1|-|TRBJ2-1|14|many
TGCGCCAGCAGCTTCGGGACACCCTACAATGAGCAGTTCTTC
CASSFGTPYNEQFF
>TRBV13|TRBD2|TRBJ2-7|16|many
TGTGCCAGCAGCTCTTGGGCTAGCGGGAGTGTCTACGAGCAGTACTTC
CASSSWASGSVYEQYF
>TRBV6-4|TRBD2|TRBJ2-3|14|few
TGTGCCAGCAGTGAGGGGACTAGCACAAATACGCAGTATTTT
CASSEGTSTNTQYF
>TRBV6-2/TRBV6-3|-|TRBJ1-5|17|many
TGTGCCAGCAGTTACTCGGGAGGGCCGTTTTTTCCTCAGCCCCAGCATTTT
CASSYSGGPFFPQPQHF
>TRBV7-8|-|TRBJ2-5|14|many
TGTGCCAGCAGCTTTCAGGGGAACCAAGAGACCCAGTACTTC
CASSFQGNQETQYF
>TRBV30|-|TRBJ1-2|12|-
TGTGCCTGGACCGGGAATTTCTATGGCTACACCTTC
CAWTGNFYGYTF
>TRBV20-1|-|TRBJ1-2|12|many
TGCAGTGCTAGAGTATTGGGGGGGGGCTACACCTTC
CSARVLGGGYTF
>TRBV7-2|-|TRBJ2-5|13|many
TGTGCCAGCAGCTCCCAGCGTGACGGAAAGTCCTACTTC
CASSSQRDGKSYF
>TRBV19|-|TRBJ1-1|15|many
TGTGCCAGTAGTCCAACACGGGAGGGGTACACTGAAGCTTTCTTT
CASSPTREGYTEAFF
>TRBV5-1|-|TRBJ2-7|14|many
TGCGCCAGCAAATTGGACAGTTTTCGCTACGAGCAGTACTTC
CASKLDSFRYEQYF
>TRBV24-1|-|TRBJ2-7|14|few
TGTGCCACCAGTGATTTGAAGACAGGCTACGAGCAGTACTTC
CATSDLKTGYEQYF
>TRBV30|TRBD2|TRBJ2-1|13|many
TGTGCCTGGAAAATAGCGGGAGGCTCCGAGCAGTTCTTC
CAWKIAGGSEQFF
>TRBV6-1|-|TRBJ1-3|15|many
TGTGCCAGCAGTGAAGGGGGGGTTTCTGGAAACACCATATATTTT
CASSEGGVSGNTIYF
>TRBV5-1|TRBD2|TRBJ2-7|16|many
TGCGCCAGCAGCTTGGAAATGGGTAGCGGGAGTTACGAGCAGTACTTC
CASSLEMGSGSYEQYF
>TRBV4-3|-|TRBJ1-4|15|many
TGCGCCAGCAGCCAATTCGGGGCAGGGGCGGAAAAACTGTTTTTT
CASSQFGAGAEKLFF
>TRBV11-3|TRBD2|TRBJ2-3|18|many
TGTGCCAGCAGCGTAGGACTCGGACTAGCGAGAGATTCAGATACGCAGTATTTT
CASSVGLGLARDSDTQYF